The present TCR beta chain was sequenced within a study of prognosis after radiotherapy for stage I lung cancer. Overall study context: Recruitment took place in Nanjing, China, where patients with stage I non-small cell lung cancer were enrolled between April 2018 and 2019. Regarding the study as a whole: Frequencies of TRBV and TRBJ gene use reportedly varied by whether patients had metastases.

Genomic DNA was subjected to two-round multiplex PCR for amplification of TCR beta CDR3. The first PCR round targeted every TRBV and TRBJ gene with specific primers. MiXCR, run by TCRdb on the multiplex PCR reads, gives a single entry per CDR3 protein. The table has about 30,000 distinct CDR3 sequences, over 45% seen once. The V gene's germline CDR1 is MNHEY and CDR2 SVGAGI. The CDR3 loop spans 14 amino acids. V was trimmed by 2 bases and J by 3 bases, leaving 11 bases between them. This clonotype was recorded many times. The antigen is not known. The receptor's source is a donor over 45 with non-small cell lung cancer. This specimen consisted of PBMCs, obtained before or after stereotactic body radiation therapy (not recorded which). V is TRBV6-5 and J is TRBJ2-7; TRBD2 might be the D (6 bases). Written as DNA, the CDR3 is TGTGCCAGCAGTTACAGGAGGGGCATCTACGAGCAGTACTTC. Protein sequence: CASSYRRGIYEQYF.